This is a list of T cell receptor beta chains from one sample in a study of shared clonotypes between healthy human individuals. Sequenced by immunoSEQ multiplex PCR; TCRdb stores in-frame clones only, minus some. Among about 2 million clones, around 95% were seen once, and the ten largest hold more than 0.1%. The sample taken for sequencing was naive CD4+ T cells sorted from blood. Receptor source: a man in his late teens or twenties in good health. The CDR3 runs from the conserved cysteine through the conserved F or W. D genes are given only for firm matches. Rows may omit the clone size; those that give it use once, few, many or a size class.

j_gene	d_gene	abundance	v_gene	CDR3nt	CDR3aa
TRBJ1-2	NA	NA	TRBV10-3	TGTGCCATCCTAGGAGCCCGGAATGGCTACACCTTC	CAILGARNGYTF
TRBJ1-1	NA	NA	TRBV7-8	TGTGCCAGCAGCCCCCTGGGTTGGGGCACTGAAGCTTTCTTT	CASSPLGWGTEAFF
TRBJ1-4	NA	NA	TRBV30	TGTGCCTGGGGACGGGCGCCTGAAAAACTGTTTTTT	CAWGRAPEKLFF
TRBJ1-2	TRBD1	once	TRBV7-9	TGTGCCAGCAGCTCACCGGACAGGGAATATGGCTACACCTTC	CASSSPDREYGYTF
TRBJ1-3	NA	few	TRBV30	TGTGCCTGCGAGGGAACGGCCTCTGGAAACACCATATATTTT	CACEGTASGNTIYF
TRBJ2-7	NA	NA	TRBV27	TGTGCCAGCAGTTCTCCGGCGGAGAGCTCCTACGAGCAGTACTTC	CASSSPAESSYEQYF
TRBJ2-7	TRBD2	NA	TRBV6-1	TGTGCCAGCAGTGAAGGTCGGGGGGTGCCAACGGACGAGCAGTACTTC	CASSEGRGVPTDEQYF
TRBJ1-3	NA	NA	TRBV19	TGTGCCAGCCACCAGAGAAGTACTGGAAACACCATATATTTT	CASHQRSTGNTIYF
TRBJ2-2	TRBD2	NA	TRBV4-3	TGCGCCAGCAGCCAAGTCTGGGCGGGAGGCACCGGGGAGCTGTTTTTT	CASSQVWAGGTGELFF
TRBJ1-6	TRBD1	NA	TRBV27	TGTGCCAGCAGTTCCTCCCCGTTTCAGGGGGGCTCACCCCTCCACTTT	CASSSSPFQGGSPLHF
TRBJ1-3	NA	NA	TRBV7-6	TGTGCCAGCAGCTTAGGCAGGGGAAGGGAGACCATATATTTT	CASSLGRGRETIYF
TRBJ2-7	NA	NA	TRBV5-1	TGCGCCAGCAGCGTGGGGACGGTGAAGGTCGAGCAGTACTTC	CASSVGTVKVEQYF
TRBJ2-5	NA	NA	TRBV18	TGTGCCAGCTCAGCCGCTCTGGTGGAGACCCAGTACTTC	CASSAALVETQYF
TRBJ2-5	TRBD2	NA	TRBV11-2	TGTGCCAGCAGCCTAGGGACTAGCGGGGGGAGAGAGACCCGGTACTTC	CASSLGTSGGRETRYF
TRBJ1-2	NA	few	TRBV5-1	TGCGCCAGCAGCTTGGGGAACACGCCCTCTGGCTACACCTTC	CASSLGNTPSGYTF
TRBJ1-5	NA	once	TRBV6-1	TGTGCCAGCAGTGAAAACGGGAACGCTCAGCCCCAGCATTTT	CASSENGNAQPQHF
TRBJ2-2	NA	once	TRBV2	TGTGCCAGCACATCCCGGGCCGGGGAGCTGTTTTTT	CASTSRAGELFF
TRBJ2-5	NA	NA	TRBV28	TGTGCCAGCAGTTTTCGTGTGCGGGGAGAGACCCAGTACTTC	CASSFRVRGETQYF
TRBJ1-1	NA	NA	TRBV5-1	TGCGCCAGCAGCTTGGAAGGAGACATGACCACTGAAGCTTTCTTT	CASSLEGDMTTEAFF
TRBJ2-5	NA	NA	TRBV6-1	TGTGCCAGCAGCTCAGGGGGCGGGGGAGAGACCCAGTACTTC	CASSSGGGGETQYF
TRBJ1-6	NA	NA	TRBV6-5	TGTGCCAGCAGTAGGACATTCAATTCACCCCTCCACTTT	CASSRTFNSPLHF
TRBJ2-2	TRBD2	NA	TRBV6-1	TGTGCCAGCCAAGGACTAGTCTCCTCTCGCGGGGAGCTGTTTTTT	CASQGLVSSRGELFF
TRBJ2-7	NA	NA	TRBV7-9	TGTGCCAGCAGCTTAGGACAGACCCTATCCTACGAGCAGTACTTC	CASSLGQTLSYEQYF
TRBJ2-2	TRBD2	NA	TRBV10-3	TGTGCCATCAGTGAGCCCGGACTAGCGGGGGGGAGAACCGGGGAGCTGTTTTTT	CAISEPGLAGGRTGELFF
TRBJ1-2	TRBD1	NA	TRBV27	TGTGCCAGCAGTCTAAGGACAGGGACCCAAAACTATGGCTACACCTTC	CASSLRTGTQNYGYTF
TRBJ2-1	NA	NA	TRBV5-1	TGCGCCAGCAGCTTCTCCCAGAAAAATGAGCAGTTCTTC	CASSFSQKNEQFF
TRBJ2-5	NA	NA	TRBV10-1	TGCGCCAGCAGTGAGCTGGTTGACGGGACCCAGTACTTC	CASSELVDGTQYF
TRBJ2-7	NA	NA	TRBV6-5	TGTGCCAGCAGTTCTACCCATACCGGCTCCTACGAGCAGTACTTC	CASSSTHTGSYEQYF
TRBJ1-5	NA	NA	TRBV19	TGTGCCAGTAGTATCACACAGGTGGGCAATCAGCCCCAGCATTTT	CASSITQVGNQPQHF
TRBJ1-5	NA	NA	TRBV6-1	TGTGCCAGCAGGGGGGGGAGCAATCAGCCCCAGCATTTT	CASRGGSNQPQHF
TRBJ2-7	NA	NA	TRBV18	TGTGCCAGCTCACCATTGACCGGCTCCTACGAGCAGTACTTC	CASSPLTGSYEQYF
TRBJ1-1	NA	once	TRBV4-3	TGCGCCAGCAGCCAAAGCCCAGGGCGGACTGAAGCTTTCTTT	CASSQSPGRTEAFF
TRBJ1-5	NA	NA	TRBV4-3	TGCGCCAGCAGCCCCGAGGTAGGGGGCAATCAGCCCCAGCATTTT	CASSPEVGGNQPQHF
TRBJ2-3	NA	NA	TRBV7-2	TGTGCCAGCATCCCTGGGGTAGACACAGATACGCAGTATTTT	CASIPGVDTDTQYF
TRBJ1-4	NA	NA	TRBV27	TGTGCCAGCAGTTTAAATTCGGCAACTAATGAAAAACTGTTTTTT	CASSLNSATNEKLFF
TRBJ2-7	TRBD2	once	TRBV7-9	TGTGCCAGCAGGGGGACGGAGATTAGCGGGTCTTCCACCTACGAGCAGTACTTC	CASRGTEISGSSTYEQYF
TRBJ2-7	NA	NA	TRBV10-3	TGTGCCATCAGCCGCGACCCTTACGAGCAGTACTTC	CAISRDPYEQYF
TRBJ2-1	NA	NA	TRBV7-2	TGTGCCAGCAGCTTTCAGTGGGACCCGTCCTACAATGAGCAGTTCTTC	CASSFQWDPSYNEQFF
TRBJ2-7	NA	NA	TRBV6-1	TGTGCCAGCAAAGCCTCGGTTGGAGAATACGAGCAGTACTTC	CASKASVGEYEQYF
TRBJ1-2	NA	NA	TRBV7-9	TGTGCCAGCAGCCTCGACAGAGCAGCCTATGGCTACACCTTC	CASSLDRAAYGYTF
TRBJ2-7	NA	NA	TRBV2	TGTGCCAGCACCTCGGGACTGCTGGAAGACGAGCAGTACTTC	CASTSGLLEDEQYF
TRBJ1-1	TRBD1	NA	TRBV2	TGTGCCAGCAGCCTATCCGGACAGGGGGCCTTCCAAGCTTTCTTT	CASSLSGQGAFQAFF
TRBJ2-7	NA	NA	TRBV5-1	TGCGCCAGCAGCCCCTCAACAGACTCCTACGAGCAGTACTTC	CASSPSTDSYEQYF
TRBJ2-3	NA	NA	TRBV7-9	TGTGCCAGCACCCTCGGAGGACCCACAGATACGCAGTATTTT	CASTLGGPTDTQYF
TRBJ1-4	NA	once	TRBV10-3	TGTGCCATCAGTGACGGACCTAATGAAAAACTGTTTTTT	CAISDGPNEKLFF
TRBJ2-3	NA	NA	TRBV7-2	TGTGCCAGCAGCTTAGCGGGGAGCCGCTCAGATACGCAGTATTTT	CASSLAGSRSDTQYF